These 13 T cell receptor beta chains were all obtained from the same sample, sequenced in a study of OX40 agonist ivuxolimab in advanced cancers. The method was immunoSEQ multiplex PCR; TCRdb's version includes in-frame clones alone and lacks a portion of them. The top ten hold about 17% of the sample, which has around 66,000 clones, roughly 92% seen once. Sequencing used CD4+ or CD8+ T cells sorted from blood, obtained in a trial of the OX40 agonist ivuxolimab. The receptors originated from an adult with an advanced solid tumor such as melanoma, head and neck, liver or kidney cancer.

The chain has TRBV4-1 and TRBJ2-7, with 7 bases aligning to TRBD2. V dropped 0 bases and J dropped 2; count of bases not matched to a gene: 10. The CDR3 sequence is 17 residues long. CDR1 and CDR2 (germline): MGHRA, YSYEKL. The CDR3 spells CASSQDRLGAGAYEQYF. The CDR3 nucleotides are TGCGCCAGCAGCCAAGATCGCCTAGGGGCGGGGGCCTACGAGCAGTACTTC.

The rearrangement joins TRBV6-6 to TRBJ1-3; D is unclear. The CDR3 spans 12 residues. Deletions cut 6 bases from V and 0 bases from J, with 3 bases between. CDR1 is MNHNY and CDR2 is SVGAGI in the germline V gene (reference sequence). CDR3 amino acids: CASSDSGNTIYF. CDR3 in DNA: TGTGCCAGCAGCGACTCTGGAAACACCATATATTTT.

The V and J genes are TRBV6-5 and TRBJ2-7, with D perhaps TRBD2 (6 bases). The germline CDR1 and CDR2 sequences are MNHEY and SVGAGI. The CDR3 covers 16 residues. Between the trimmed V and J ends, which lost 0 bases and 2 bases, there was a span of 14 bases. The CDR3 loop is CASSYSGRGFPYEQYF. DNA for the CDR3: TGTGCCAGCAGTTACTCGGGGCGGGGTTTTCCCTACGAGCAGTACTTC.

V and J are TRBV7-9 and TRBJ2-5, with D perhaps assigned TRBD1 or TRBD2 (6 bases each). With 4 bases removed from V and 5 bases from J, the gap between germline ends came to 17 bases. The CDR3 spans 15 residues. The V gene's germline CDR1 is SEHNR and CDR2 FQNEAQ (reference sequence). The CDR3 DNA reads as TGTGCCAGCAGCTCTCAAACGGGGGCGAGGGAGACCCAGTACTTC. This encodes CASSSQTGARETQYF.

The chain joins TRBV5-4 to TRBJ1-6, with D possibly matching TRBD1 (6 bases). The CDR3 has 13 amino acids. Trimming cost V 4 bases and J 11 bases, with 13 bases left between them. CDR1 and CDR2 (germline): SGHNT, YYREEE (reference sequence). The CDR3: CASSVRDTPPLHF. The CDR3 DNA is TGTGCCAGCAGCGTCCGGGACACTCCACCCCTCCACTTT.

The chain combines TRBV2 with TRBJ2-3, with 11 nucleotides matching TRBD2. V lost 6 bases, J lost 5 bases, and 4 bases stayed unmatched. In germline, CDR1 is SNHLY, CDR2 FYNNEI. The CDR3 totals 14 residues. The CDR3 protein is CASSTTSGVDTQYF. CDR3 in DNA: TGTGCCAGCAGCACGACTAGCGGGGTAGATACGCAGTATTTT.

The rearrangement links TRBV7-8 to TRBJ1-2; D is uncertain. V was trimmed by 5 bases and J by 4 bases, leaving 20 bases between them. There are 16 residues in the CDR3. Germline V gene data show CDR1 as SGHVS and CDR2 as FQNEAQ. This CDR3 reads CASSLTVLDGSYGYTF. The CDR3 coding sequence is TGTGCCAGCAGCCTTACAGTTCTAGACGGATCCTATGGCTACACCTTC.

The rearrangement links TRBV2 to TRBJ2-1, with 7 positions matching TRBD1. Germline CDR1 is SNHLY and CDR2 is FYNNEI. This CDR3 has 16 amino acids. After removal of 6 bases from V and 0 bases from J, the junction contained 8 bases not matched to a gene. The DNA of the CDR3 is TGTGCCAGCAGCGGGGACAGCCAAAACTCCTACAATGAGCAGTTCTTC. This translates into CASSGDSQNSYNEQFF.

The J gene is TRBJ1-2, the V gene TRBV7-9; 10 nucleotides match TRBD1. This CDR3 comprises 14 residues. The V gene end was trimmed by 3 bases and the J gene end by 7 bases; junction bases not matched to a gene: 5. CDR1 is SEHNR, CDR2 FQNEAQ, per germline (reference sequence). CDR3 nucleotide sequence: TGTGCCAGCAGCTTGGGGACAGGGGTGGCTGGCTACACCTTC. It encodes CASSLGTGVAGYTF.

This CDR3 is CASSFPRDSSSYNEQFF. The CDR3 region has the DNA TGTGCCAGCAGCTTTCCGCGGGACTCAAGCTCCTACAATGAGCAGTTCTTC. V and J are TRBV7-6 and TRBJ2-1; the D gene is possibly TRBD2 (6 bases). The V gene lost 3 bases and the J gene lost 0 bases, with 15 bases spanning the gap. Germline-derived CDR1 and CDR2 are SGHVS and FNYEAQ. The CDR3 runs to 17 residues.

This chain connects TRBV13 to TRBJ2-7; no clear D gene. The CDR3 loop spans 13 amino acids. Looked up from germline, CDR1 is PRHDT and CDR2 is FYEKMQ (reference sequence). V shed 5 bases and J shed 0 bases, with 8 bases lying between them. The CDR3 sequence: CASSPPISYEQYF. The CDR3 DNA follows: TGTGCCAGCAGCCCGCCAATCTCCTACGAGCAGTACTTC.

The J gene is TRBJ1-1, the V gene TRBV6-1; TRBD1 is a possible D gene (6 bases). CDR1 and CDR2 (germline): MNHNS, SASEGT. V shed 5 bases and J shed 3 bases, with 13 bases lying between them. The CDR3 covers 14 residues. For the CDR3, the DNA is TGTGCCAGCAGTAGAACTACAGGGTACACTGAAGCTTTCTTT. Its protein product is CASSRTTGYTEAFF.

This chain links TRBV28 with TRBJ2-7; a weak D match, TRBD1 (5 bases). Trimming cost V 5 bases and J 3 bases, with 14 bases left between them. Germline CDR1 reads MDHEN; CDR2 reads SYDVKM. The CDR3 length is 14 residues. CDR3 DNA: TGTGCCAGCAGTCCAGGGTTCGGGTTCTACGAGCAGTACTTC. Protein product: CASSPGFGFYEQYF.